This passage covers 16 T cell receptor beta chains from one sample sequenced in a study of T cell changes during pregnancy in multiple sclerosis (dated by TCRdb to the late 2010s). Library method: the immunoSEQ multiplex PCR assay. Entries here come from immuneACCESS through TCRdb and include only in-frame sequences with V and J called. Some clones fail to appear in such tables; in the studies checked, an unresolved V gene covers under half of the shortfall, and the cause of the remainder is unknown. For this sample there are tens of thousands of clones; 80% to 90% appear just once. The ten largest clones capture roughly 5.6% of the sample. The sample consisted of peripheral blood, taken in the first trimester of pregnancy. These receptors originate from a female donor in good health, enrolled as a control in a pregnancy study.

This clone was seen a single time. The CDR3 reads CASSPGTGPWNTEAFF. In DNA form, the CDR3 reads TGTGCCAGCAGCCCCGGGACAGGGCCTTGGAACACTGAAGCTTTCTTT. This chain connects TRBV28 to TRBJ1-1; TRBD1 matches 9 bases. The ends lost 6 bases at V and 1 base at J; junction bases unmatched: 9. Germline V lookup: CDR1 MDHEN, CDR2 SYDVKM. This CDR3 comprises 16 residues.

The chain is built from TRBV6-1 and TRBJ2-5, with 8 bases matching TRBD1. Germline V gives CDR1 MNHNS, CDR2 SASEGT. The CDR3 loop spans 15 amino acids. V was pared by 4 bases and J by 1 base, with 5 bases of the junction left unmatched. The CDR3 sequence is CASSAQGALQETQYF. DNA of the CDR3: TGTGCCAGCAGTGCCCAGGGGGCCCTCCAAGAGACCCAGTACTTC.

The CDR3 spells CASSIPRGPREQYF. In nucleotides, the CDR3 is TGTGCCAGCAGTATACCCCGGGGTCCAAGGGAGCAGTACTTC. The rearrangement links TRBV2 to TRBJ2-7, with a weak D call TRBD2 (5 bases). The CDR3 is 14 amino acids. With 5 bases removed from V and 7 bases from J, the gap between germline ends came to 18 bases. Per the germline V gene, CDR1 is SNHLY and CDR2 is FYNNEI.

The chain carries TRBV19 and TRBJ2-1, with 11 positions matching TRBD2. CDR1 is LNHDA, CDR2 SQIVND, per germline (reference sequence). The trim removed 3 bases at V and 3 bases at J, leaving 7 bases unmatched. There are 17 residues in the CDR3. CDR3 sequence (DNA): TGTGCCAGTAGTATCCGGAGGGGACTAGCGGACTACAATGAGCAGTTCTTC. The encoded protein is CASSIRRGLADYNEQFF.

The chain couples TRBV5-6 to TRBJ1-1; the D is unclear. The CDR3 covers 14 residues. CDR1 is SGHDT and CDR2 is YYEEEE in the germline V gene. V lost 1 base to trimming and J lost 1 base, with 8 bases between them. The CDR3 DNA reads TGTGCCAGCAGCTTGATCGCGGGGAACACTGAAGCTTTCTTT. Protein sequence: CASSLIAGNTEAFF.

The chain has TRBV27 and TRBJ1-4; D not certain. Germline assignment: CDR1 MNHEY and CDR2 SMNVEV (reference sequence). Trimming left V 4 bases short and J 6 bases short, with 18 bases between. The CDR3 sequence is 16 residues long. CDR3 bases: TGTGCCAGCAGTTCCCACCGGGAAGGGCCCCATGAAAAACTGTTTTTT. It is translated as CASSSHREGPHEKLFF.

This sequence joins TRBV11-2 and TRBJ1-1; unclear D gene. V dropped 1 base and J dropped 4 bases, with 13 bases sitting between them. Germline V gene data show CDR1 as SGHAT and CDR2 as FQNNGV. This CDR3 comprises 15 residues. CDR3 in amino acids: CASSLGNRPTTEAFF. The CDR3 coding sequence is TGTGCCAGCAGCTTAGGGAACAGACCGACCACTGAAGCTTTCTTT.

The rearrangement links TRBV5-4 to TRBJ1-4; 7 bases match TRBD1. Germline assignment: CDR1 SGHNT and CDR2 YYREEE (reference sequence). There are 17 residues in the CDR3. Trimming cost V 0 bases and J 7 bases; bases outside gene matches: 12. The CDR3 protein is CASSLGGAGTVGEKLFF. CDR3 nucleotide sequence: TGTGCCAGCAGCTTGGGGGGGGCCGGGACAGTAGGTGAAAAACTGTTTTTT.

In this sample, this clone turned up once. The chain combines TRBV7-2 with TRBJ2-1; 8 bases agree with TRBD2. V shed 0 bases, J shed 10 bases, and the junction held 8 bases outside the gene matches. The CDR3 is 15 residues long. Germline lookup yields CDR1 SGHTA and CDR2 FQGNSA. DNA for the CDR3: TGTGCCAGCAGCTTAGCGGCTAGCGGGCCTGGCGAGCAGTTCTTC. Its protein is CASSLAASGPGEQFF.

The chain is built from TRBV28 and TRBJ1-5; 9 nucleotides align to TRBD1. The germline V gene encodes CDR1 MDHEN and CDR2 SYDVKM. The J segment lost 4 bases and the V segment lost 5 bases, leaving 6 bases of the junction unmatched. The CDR3 has 15 amino acids. This CDR3 is CASSPPGQGNQPQHF. The CDR3 DNA is TGTGCCAGCAGTCCCCCGGGACAGGGAAATCAGCCCCAGCATTTT.

The V call is TRBV6-5, the J call TRBJ1-1; D call uncertain. The CDR3 contains 13 residues. CDR1 is MNHEY and CDR2 is SVGAGI in the germline V gene. Trimming removed 5 bases at V and 3 bases at J, with 10 bases between. Here the CDR3 reads CASSRLGDTEAFF. CDR3 sequence (DNA): TGTGCCAGCAGTCGCTTGGGCGACACTGAAGCTTTCTTT.

The chain has TRBV19 and TRBJ2-3; D remains ambiguous. The CDR3 consists of 12 residues. The germline V and J ends were trimmed by 4 bases and 0 bases, with 2 bases remaining between them. The germline gives CDR1 LNHDA, CDR2 SQIVND (reference sequence). The CDR3, as DNA: TGTGCCAGTAGTACAAGCACAGATACGCAGTATTTT. Its protein product is CASSTSTDTQYF.

V usage is TRBV6-1 and J usage is TRBJ2-1; D is perhaps TRBD2 (5 bases). The V and J ends lost 2 bases and 7 bases respectively, with 15 bases between them. Germline assignment: CDR1 MNHNS and CDR2 SASEGT. CDR3 length: 15 amino acids. CDR3 nucleotides: TGTGCCAGCAGTGAAAAGGACTCCCCTCCAAATGAGCAGTTCTTC. This sequence encodes CASSEKDSPPNEQFF.

V usage is TRBV28 and J usage is TRBJ2-2; 9 bases are shared with TRBD1. CDR1 and CDR2 (germline): MDHEN, SYDVKM. V dropped 10 bases and J dropped 6; count of bases not matched to a gene: 9. The CDR3 has 14 residues. This CDR3 is CAIRGQGNPGELFF. CDR3 bases: TGTGCCATCCGGGGACAGGGAAACCCCGGGGAGCTGTTTTTT.

The V and J genes are TRBV6-5 and TRBJ2-1, with D perhaps matching TRBD1 (6 bases). The CDR3 spans 11 residues. Germline V gene lookup returns CDR1 MNHEY and CDR2 SVGAGI. V was shortened by 7 bases and J by 7 bases, with 8 bases between the two germline ends. CDR3 in DNA: TGTGCCAGCACAAGGGGGAATGAGCAGTTCTTC. This encodes CASTRGNEQFF.

The rearrangement links TRBV6-5 to TRBJ2-7, with TRBD1 identical over 7 bases. V gave up 6 bases and J gave up 3 bases; unmatched junction bases: 11. There are 15 residues in the CDR3. From germline, CDR1 is MNHEY and CDR2 SVGAGI. In DNA, the CDR3 is TGTGCCAGCAGCTCACAACAGGGGCCGGTCTACGAGCAGTACTTC. It codes for CASSSQQGPVYEQYF.